This TCR beta chain was captured in a study of T cell responses to AZD1222 COVID-19 vaccine. Study-wide points: Spike-specific TCR repertoires showed rising breadth and depth after two AZD1222 doses. Donors were largely white British and mainly female; clonal diversity was possibly underestimated.

Using immunoSEQ multiplex PCR, the repertoire was profiled, and TCRdb retains in-frame clones only, with some absent. The data hold about 140,000 clones, with roughly 91% observed a single time. This clone was seen a single time. The antigen remains unidentified. The CDR3 is made up of 16 amino acids. The germline V gene encodes CDR1 GTSNPN and CDR2 SVGIG (reference sequence). The germline V and J ends were trimmed by 4 bases and 0 bases, with 16 bases remaining between them. The source material was peripheral blood, sampled 28 days after the second AZD1222 dose. This receptor was identified in an adult who received the AZD1222 COVID-19 vaccine. The V gene is TRBV30, the J gene TRBJ2-1, with a possible D match to TRBD2 (5 bases). CDR3 coding DNA: TGTGCCTGGAATCGGCCGGGGTCGGTCTCCTACAATGAGCAGTTCTTC. Residues: CAWNRPGSVSYNEQFF.